One sample yielded the 9 T cell receptor beta chains listed below, sequenced in a study of regulatory T cells in long-lasting Graves disease. Time point of the sample: newly diagnosed GD, antithyroid drugs for less than 3 months. With RNA extracted from PBMCs as input, the TCR library was made. The TCR beta library used iRepertoire HTBI primers with Arm-PCR amplification of CDR3. TCRdb fed the multiplex PCR reads into MiXCR, producing one record per CDR3 protein. The table records 410,000 or so distinct CDR3 sequences, around 14% of them present only once. These records were also assigned to another study, of T cells in Graves' hyperthyroidism and ophthalmopathy.

Specimen: peripheral blood mononuclear cells (PBMCs), collected at new diagnosis, from a patient treated with antithyroid drugs. These receptors originate from a woman aged 30 to 39 with Graves disease.

Many counts were recorded for this clonotype. The J gene is TRBJ2-3, the V gene TRBV7-9; the D is unclear. V was cut by 5 bases and J by 4 bases, with 7 bases left in between. CDR3 length: 12 residues. Per germline, CDR1 SEHNR and CDR2 FQNEAQ (reference sequence). CDR3 sequence (DNA): TGTGCCAGCAGCCACCTGTCAGATACGCAGTATTTT. Amino acids: CASSHLSDTQYF.

This clonotype has only a few counts. The rearrangement joins TRBV12-3 or TRBV12-4 to TRBJ2-7; D unresolved. The V end lost 6 bases, the J end lost 5 bases, and 17 bases lay between the germline ends. The CDR3 runs 14 residues. Here the CDR3 DNA reads TGTGCCAGCAGCCTCGATGAGCCCGCCCACGAGCAGTACTTC. Translated: CASSLDEPAHEQYF.

This clonotype has only a few counts. V usage is TRBV25-1 and J usage is TRBJ1-5; the D is unclear. Per the germline V gene, CDR1 is MGHDK and CDR2 is SYGVNS. The CDR3 consists of 15 residues. Trimming stripped 3 bases from V and 2 bases from J, with 11 bases between. The CDR3 loop reads CASSDAGLGNQPQHF. For the CDR3, the DNA is TGTGCCAGCAGTGACGCGGGTCTAGGCAATCAGCCCCAGCATTTT.

Ten or more counts support this clonotype. The chain links TRBV5-1 to TRBJ2-3; possibly TRBD2 for D (5 bases). V lost 0 bases, J lost 2 bases, and 10 bases lay in between. The CDR3 contains 15 residues. CDR1 and CDR2 (germline): SGHRS, YFSETQ. The CDR3 region is CASSLARRTTDTQYF. DNA for the CDR3: TGCGCCAGCAGCTTGGCCAGGAGGACCACAGATACGCAGTATTTT.

This clonotype was counted ten times or more. V and J are TRBV20-1 and TRBJ2-1; TRBD2 aligns across 11 bases. V lost 2 bases, J lost 5 bases, and 2 bases stayed unmatched. This CDR3 is built from 14 residues. Germline V CDR1 and CDR2: DFQATT, SNEGSKA (reference sequence). The CDR3 DNA is TGCAGTGCTAGACCGGGACTAGCGGACAATGAGCAGTTCTTC. This codes for CSARPGLADNEQFF.

This clonotype was seen at least ten times. The chain uses TRBV20-1 and TRBJ2-3; 7 nucleotides line up with TRBD2. Germline V gene sequence: CDR1 DFQATT, CDR2 SNEGSKA (reference sequence). The CDR3 extends over 13 amino acids. The ends lost 5 bases at V and 8 bases at J; junction bases unmatched: 10. CDR3 residues: CSASWEGTGTQYF. In DNA, the CDR3 is TGCAGTGCTTCATGGGAGGGTACGGGTACGCAGTATTTT.

In its sample, this clonotype was seen a few times. The chain couples TRBV15 to TRBJ1-1; 10 positions match TRBD1. The CDR3 has 14 amino acids. From germline, CDR1 is LNHNV and CDR2 YYDKDF (reference sequence). V gave up 2 bases and J gave up 4 bases; unmatched junction bases: 1. CDR3 sequence (DNA): TGTGCCACCAGCAGACGGACAGGGGGCACTGAAGCTTTCTTT. Its translation: CATSRRTGGTEAFF.

This clonotype came up many times. V is TRBV30 and J is TRBJ1-5; unclear D gene. Trimming stripped 1 base from V and 1 base from J, with 5 bases between. The CDR3 length is 13 residues. The germline gives CDR1 GTSNPN, CDR2 SVGIG (reference sequence). The CDR3 region has the DNA TGTGCCTGGAGTGCCGGAAGCAATCAGCCCCAGCATTTT. Amino acid sequence: CAWSAGSNQPQHF.

This clonotype was seen a handful of times. In DNA, the CDR3 is TGTGCCAGCAGCTCCTTAACCGGGACTAGACCCGGGGAGCTGTTTTTT. It translates to CASSSLTGTRPGELFF. The chain uses TRBV7-6 and TRBJ2-2, with 8 bases identical to TRBD2. J gave up 6 bases and V 4 bases, and 10 bases lay outside the gene matches. The CDR3 is 16 residues long. CDR1 is SGHVS, CDR2 FNYEAQ, per germline.